This passage covers 19 T cell receptor beta chains from one sample sequenced in a study of blood T cells in healthy people across ages. A second PCR of about 6 to 11 cycles used a sample-barcoded 5' primer and a J-beta primer mix. TCRdb called the 5' RACE reads again in MiXCR, with one record for every CDR3 protein. The sample has roughly 1,700,000 distinct CDR3 sequences; over 25% are singletons. Sequencing was carried out using blood. The receptors come from a young woman in good health.

To note about this clonotype: It may be a read error: a sequence one base away is much more abundant. The rearrangement uses TRBV12-3 or TRBV12-4 and TRBJ2-3; 8 bases map to TRBD2. The V gene end was trimmed by 5 bases and the J gene end by 9 bases; junction bases not matched to a gene: 10. This CDR3 spans 14 amino acids. For the CDR3, the DNA is TGTGCCAGCAGTATGGGACTAGGGCGGGACACGCAGTATTTT. Residues: CASSMGLGRDTQYF.

Turning to this clonotype: Possible read error: a much larger clone is one base away. V is TRBV28 and J is TRBJ2-7; 16 bases fit TRBD2. In germline, CDR1 is MDHEN, CDR2 SYDVKM. The CDR3 sequence is 19 residues long. In nucleotides, the CDR3 is TGTGCCAGCTGCGACCAGGGACTAGCGGGGGGGCGATCCATCTACGAGCAGGACTTC. It codes for CASCDQGLAGGRSIYEQDF.

This clonotype was picked up many times. The gene calls are TRBV5-1 and TRBJ2-7, with TRBD2 identical over 8 bases. In germline, CDR1 is SGHRS, CDR2 YFSETQ. J gave up 0 bases and V 0 bases, and 5 bases lay outside the gene matches. CDR3 size: 16 residues. CDR3 residues: CASSLGAGGTSYEQYF. CDR3 DNA: TGCGCCAGCAGCTTGGGTGCGGGGGGTACCTCCTACGAGCAGTACTTC.

V and J are TRBV7-2 and TRBJ2-5, with D possibly matching TRBD1 (6 bases). V was clipped by 6 bases and J by 4 bases, with 12 bases between them. The germline CDR1 and CDR2 sequences are SGHTA and FQGNSA. The CDR3 is 13 residues long. As DNA, the CDR3 is TGTGCCAGCAGTCCCTTCAGGGGAGAGACCCAGTACTTC. Protein product: CASSPFRGETQYF.

The chain couples TRBV5-1 to TRBJ2-1, with D tentatively TRBD2 (6 bases). Per germline, CDR1 SGHRS and CDR2 YFSETQ. The CDR3 loop spans 17 amino acids. Trimming cost V 0 bases and J 1 base, with 14 bases left between them. CDR3 region: CASSLARRGRSYNEQFF. The DNA for the CDR3 is TGCGCCAGCAGCTTGGCCCGGCGGGGACGGTCCTACAATGAGCAGTTCTTC.

To note about this clonotype: This may stem from a read error, because a much larger clone lies one nucleotide away. The rearrangement uses TRBV7-2 and TRBJ2-1; TRBD1 aligns across 8 bases. CDR3 length equals 15 residues. V shed 5 bases, J shed 5 bases, and the junction held 8 bases outside the gene matches. Looked up from germline, CDR1 is SGHTA and CDR2 is FQGNSA. In DNA, the CDR3 is TGTACCAGCAGCCCAGGGACAGGATCAGACAATGAGCAGTTCTTC. It is translated as CTSSPGTGSDNEQFF. The variable domain in full, with the rest retrieved from reference TRBV7-2 and TRBJ2-1, is GAGVSQSPSNKVTEKGKDVELRCDPISGHTALYWYRQSLGQGLEFLIYFQGNSAPDKSGLPSDRFSAERTGGSVSTLTIQRTQQEDSAVYLCTSSPGTGSDNEQFFGPGTRLTVL.

As to this clonotype: One end of the junction fails to match germline, which may point to a read error. The chain combines TRBV6-2 or TRBV6-3 with TRBJ2-7; D ambiguous. Germline V gene sequence: CDR1 MNHEY, CDR2 SVGEGT. The CDR3 runs 12 residues. The CDR3 DNA is TGTGCCGGCAGTTACCCGAAACACGAGCAGTACTTC. Amino acids: CAGSYPKHEQYF.

The chain couples TRBV4-1 to TRBJ1-5; the D gene is possibly TRBD1 (5 bases). Germline V CDR1 and CDR2: MGHRA, YSYEKL. This CDR3 comprises 14 residues. V was cut by 0 bases and J by 9 bases, with 12 bases left in between. CDR3 coding DNA: TGCGCCAGCAGCCAAGACAGGGCTGATACGCCCCAGCATTTT. Protein: CASSQDRADTPQHF.

The chain recombines TRBV13 with TRBJ1-2; D call uncertain. CDR3 size: 14 residues. The germline CDR1 and CDR2 sequences are PRHDT and FYEKMQ (reference sequence). The V end was cut by 5 bases, the J end by 7 bases, with 17 bases between. This CDR3 is CASSPREGRAGYTF. CDR3 DNA sequence: TGTGCCAGCAGCCCTCGGGAAGGGAGGGCTGGCTACACCTTC.

The DNA for the CDR3 is TGCAGTGCTTGGAAACTAGCGGGACAAGAGACCCAGTACTTC. It is translated as CSAWKLAGQETQYF. The rearrangement links TRBV20-1 to TRBJ2-5, with 10 bases matching TRBD2. V lost 5 bases, J lost 2 bases, and 5 bases stayed unmatched. This CDR3 is built from 14 residues. Germline lookup yields CDR1 DFQATT and CDR2 SNEGSKA (reference sequence).

Comments on this clonotype: This CDR3 fails to terminate in the conserved phenylalanine or tryptophan, so it likely reflects a read error. The chain recombines TRBV20-1 with TRBJ2-1; TRBD2 matches at 7 bases. J was trimmed by 12 bases and V by 6 bases; bases with no gene match: 14. The CDR3 extends over 13 amino acids. Germline-derived CDR1 and CDR2 are DFQATT and SNEGSKA (reference sequence). The CDR3 nucleotides read TGCAGTGCCAAAGGACCCGGGGGGAGGGTGCAGTTCGTC. It yields the protein CSAKGPGGRVQFV.

Only a few counts were recorded for this clonotype. The chain carries TRBV6-5 and TRBJ1-6; unclear D gene. The V end was cut by 8 bases, the J end by 6 bases, with 11 bases between. CDR1 and CDR2 from the germline V gene are MNHEY and SVGAGI. CDR3 size: 13 residues. CDR3 sequence reads: CASGRSINSPLHF. The CDR3 DNA reads TGTGCCAGCGGGAGGAGCATTAATTCACCCCTCCACTTT.

This clonotype was recorded a few times. The chain employs TRBV20-1 and TRBJ2-1; TRBD1 matches at 7 bases. Per germline, CDR1 DFQATT and CDR2 SNEGSKA (reference sequence). The CDR3 runs to 13 residues. V shed 3 bases, J shed 7 bases, and the junction held 6 bases outside the gene matches. The CDR3 loop is CSARRQGRNEQFF. In nucleotides, the CDR3 is TGCAGTGCTAGGAGACAGGGAAGGAATGAGCAGTTCTTC.

This clonotype occurred a few times. The chain has TRBV4-2 and TRBJ2-1; unclear D gene. The ends were cut back, 5 bases at V and 6 bases at J, with 17 bases in the middle. Germline loops: CDR1 LGHNA, CDR2 YNFKEQ. The CDR3 runs 15 residues. DNA of the CDR3: TGTGCCAGCAGCGCTGGCGGTTCCTCACGCAATGAGCAGTTCTTC. Its translation is CASSAGGSSRNEQFF.

The rearrangement joins TRBV7-2 to TRBJ2-1; TRBD2 matches at 7 bases. The CDR3 contains 15 residues. From germline, CDR1 is SGHTA and CDR2 FQGNSA. V lost 3 bases to trimming and J lost 8 bases; unmatched junction nucleotides: 10. The CDR3, as DNA: TGTGCCAGCAGCTTTTCGGGCGGGGGTGGCGATGAGCAGTTCTTC. Amino acids: CASSFSGGGGDEQFF.

This clonotype was seen more than once but under ten times. V usage is TRBV5-5 and J usage is TRBJ2-1; D is perhaps TRBD1 or TRBD2 (5 bases each). V lost 4 bases, J lost 8 bases, and 19 bases lay in between. This CDR3 comprises 15 residues. Per the germline V gene, CDR1 is SGHKS and CDR2 is YYEKEE (reference sequence). CDR3 sequence reads: CASSTSRGPKDEQFF. DNA of the CDR3: TGTGCCAGCAGCACCAGTCGGGGCCCTAAGGATGAGCAGTTCTTC. Combining the CDR3 with reference TRBV5-5 and TRBJ2-1 gives the whole variable domain DAGVTQSPTHLIKTRGQQVTLRCSPISGHKSVSWYQQVLGQGPQFIFQYYEKEERGRGNFPDRFSARQFPNYSSELNVNALLLGDSALYLCASSTSRGPKDEQFFGPGTRLTVL.

This clonotype was seen a few times. The gene calls are TRBV5-1 and TRBJ2-2, with D maybe TRBD1 (5 bases). The CDR3 runs to 16 residues. Per germline, CDR1 SGHRS and CDR2 YFSETQ. The germline V and J ends were trimmed by 1 base and 7 bases, with 17 bases remaining between them. This CDR3 is CASSLYWGTPGGELFF. The CDR3 coding sequence is TGCGCCAGCAGCTTGTATTGGGGCACCCCCGGCGGGGAGCTGTTTTTT.

This clonotype was seen a handful of times. The chain's CDR3 is CAWSVGVYQPQHF. CDR3 coding DNA: TGTGCCTGGAGTGTAGGGGTTTATCAGCCCCAGCATTTT. The rearrangement links TRBV30 to TRBJ1-5; a possible D gene is TRBD1 (5 bases). This CDR3 spans 13 amino acids. The V end was cut by 0 bases, the J end by 5 bases, with 8 bases between. Germline assignment: CDR1 GTSNPN and CDR2 SVGIG (reference sequence). Drawing the rest from reference TRBV30 and TRBJ1-5, the complete variable domain is SQTIHQWPATLVQPVGSPLSLECTVEGTSNPNLYWYRQAAGRGLQLLFYSVGIGQISSEVPQNLSASRPQDRQFILSSKKLLLSDSGFYLCAWSVGVYQPQHFGDGTRLSIL.

The V and J genes are TRBV20-1 and TRBJ2-7; D is possibly TRBD2 (7 bases). Trimming cost V 6 bases and J 2 bases, with 11 bases left between them. The CDR3 runs 12 residues. CDR1 and CDR2 from the germline V gene are DFQATT and SNEGSKA (reference sequence). CDR3 loop: CSAGGDTYEQYF. CDR3 bases: TGCAGTGCGGGGGGGGACACCTACGAGCAGTACTTC.